The 4 T cell receptor beta chains below all came from one sample that was sequenced in a study of neurological immune-mediated disorders. A single record per CDR3 protein comes from TCRdb applying MiXCR to the 5' RACE reads. The sample lists about 38,000 distinct CDR3 sequences, around 5% seen once, with about 9% in the top ten. The sequencing sample was made of CD4+ T cells from blood. These receptors all come from a man between 18 and 35 years old in good health.

This clonotype was detected many times. The chain employs TRBV6-5 and TRBJ2-7; 9 bases fit TRBD2. Unmatched junction bases numbered 2, after V lost 0 bases and J lost 2 bases. Germline loops: CDR1 MNHEY, CDR2 SVGAGI. The CDR3 extends over 15 amino acids. The CDR3 spells CASSYSREGTYEQYF. The CDR3 DNA sequence: TGTGCCAGCAGTTACTCGCGGGAGGGGACCTACGAGCAGTACTTC.

The rearrangement joins TRBV5-1 to TRBJ2-7, with D unclear. This CDR3 spans 13 amino acids. Germline CDR1 reads SGHRS; CDR2 reads YFSETQ. V lost 9 bases to trimming and J lost 4 bases, with 17 bases between them. CDR3 coding DNA: TGCGCCATTAGCCCCTGGTGCGGTTACGAGCAGTACTTC. Translated, it gives CAISPWCGYEQYF. The variable domain in full, with the rest retrieved from reference TRBV5-1 and TRBJ2-7, is KAGVTQTPRYLIKTRGQQVTLSCSPISGHRSVSWYQQTPGQGLQFLFEYFSETQRNKGNFPGRFSGRQFSNSRSEMNVSTLELGDSALYLCAISPWCGYEQYFGPGTRLTVT.

This clonotype was picked up many times. The rearrangement uses TRBV20-1 and TRBJ1-1, with TRBD1 matching 7 bases. J was trimmed by 1 base and V by 7 bases; bases with no gene match: 3. The CDR3 contains 12 residues. CDR1 and CDR2 (germline): DFQATT, SNEGSKA (reference sequence). CDR3 sequence (DNA): TGCAGTGTCCGGACAGGGAACACTGAAGCTTTCTTT. It yields the protein CSVRTGNTEAFF.

This clonotype was counted ten times or more. CDR3 loop: CSVGKQRRDSSYNEQFF. CDR3 nucleotides: TGCAGCGTTGGCAAACAGAGGAGGGACAGCTCCTACAATGAGCAGTTCTTC. The rearrangement joins TRBV29-1 to TRBJ2-1; TRBD1 is a possible D gene (7 bases). Between the trimmed V and J ends, which lost 4 bases and 0 bases, there was a span of 19 bases. CDR3 length: 17 amino acids. From germline, CDR1 is SQVTM and CDR2 ANQGSEA.